This paragraph covers one T cell receptor beta chain sequence. The data stem from a study of blood T cell repertoires in COVID-19. As for the study in general: Samples representing acute and convalescent COVID-19 were sourced from the United States, Italy and Spain. Sample material is recorded as cDNA or gDNA derived from T cells, B-cell-depleted T cells, or PBMCs.

Donors were grouped by their self-reported clinical history. Original processing methods: Scientists estimated how many nucleated cells there were by amplifying reference gene primers. Sequenced by immunoSEQ multiplex PCR; TCRdb stores in-frame clones only, minus some. V and J calls plus clone size are reproduced from that table; the DNA served to infer D and trimming. The repertoire has roughly 150,000 clones, 79% of them found once; the top ten carry under 20%. With 3 bases removed from V and 4 bases from J, the gap between germline ends came to 19 bases. The CDR3 loop spans 16 amino acids. From germline, CDR1 is SGDLS and CDR2 YYNGEE.

This chain joins TRBV9 and TRBJ1-2; D is uncertain. The clonotype comes from a woman in her 70s in a cohort exposed to, infected with or recovered from COVID-19 (not recorded which). Sequencing was performed on PBMCs or T cells enriched from blood (not recorded which). As DNA, the CDR3 is TGTGCCAGCAGCGGTCCGGGGAGAGAGCTCGCCTATGGCTACACCTTC. This translates into CASSGPGRELAYGYTF.